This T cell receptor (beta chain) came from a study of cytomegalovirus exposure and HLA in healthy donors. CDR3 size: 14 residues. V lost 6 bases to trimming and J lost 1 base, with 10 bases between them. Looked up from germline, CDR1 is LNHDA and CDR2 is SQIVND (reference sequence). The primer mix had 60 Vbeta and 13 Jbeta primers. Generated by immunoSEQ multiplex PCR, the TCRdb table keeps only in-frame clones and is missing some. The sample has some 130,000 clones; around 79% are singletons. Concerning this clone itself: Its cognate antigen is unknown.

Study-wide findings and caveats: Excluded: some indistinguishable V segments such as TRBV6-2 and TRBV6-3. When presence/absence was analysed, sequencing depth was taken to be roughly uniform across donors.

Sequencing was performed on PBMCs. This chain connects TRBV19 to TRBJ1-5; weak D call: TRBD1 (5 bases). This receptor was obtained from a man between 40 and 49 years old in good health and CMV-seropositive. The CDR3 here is CASRRTTSNQPQHF. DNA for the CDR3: TGTGCCAGTAGACGGACAACAAGCAATCAGCCCCAGCATTTT.